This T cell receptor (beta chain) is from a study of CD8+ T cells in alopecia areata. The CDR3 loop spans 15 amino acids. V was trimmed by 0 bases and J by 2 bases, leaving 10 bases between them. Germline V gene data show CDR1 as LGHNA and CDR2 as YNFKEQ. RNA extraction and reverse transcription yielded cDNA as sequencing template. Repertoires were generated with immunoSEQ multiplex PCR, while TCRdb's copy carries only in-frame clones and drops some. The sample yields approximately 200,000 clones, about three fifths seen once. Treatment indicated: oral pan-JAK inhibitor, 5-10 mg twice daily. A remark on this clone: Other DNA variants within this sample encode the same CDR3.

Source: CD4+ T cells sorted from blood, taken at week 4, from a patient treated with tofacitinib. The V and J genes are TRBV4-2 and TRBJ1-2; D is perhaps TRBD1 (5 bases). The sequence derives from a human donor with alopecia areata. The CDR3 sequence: CASSQEAGRNYGYTF. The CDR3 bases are TGTGCCAGCAGCCAAGAGGCAGGGCGCAACTATGGCTACACCTTC.